A selection of T cell receptor beta chains follows, all from one sample in a study of blood T cell repertoires in COVID-19. Data came from immunoSEQ multiplex PCR; TCRdb stores just in-frame clones and leaves some out. The data show fewer than 200,000 clones, over 65% seen once. The sample taken for sequencing was peripheral blood. The receptors stem from a woman of 80 years or more with acute or convalescent COVID-19. CDR3s include the opening cysteine and the closing phenylalanine or tryptophan. The D gene is left open where the match is weak. Clone size is stated in some rows and not others, as once, few, many or a class when expanded.

clone size	V gene	J gene	D gene	CDR3 protein	CDR3 DNA
-	TRBV7-8	TRBJ1-4	-	CASSLAQTNEKLFF	TGTGCCAGCAGCTTGGCACAGACTAATGAAAAACTGTTTTTT
-	TRBV30	TRBJ1-1	TRBD1	CAWIWTGLNTEAFF	TGTGCCTGGATTTGGACAGGCTTGAACACTGAAGCTTTCTTT
few	TRBV6-6	TRBJ1-4	TRBD1	CASSPGQGVDNEKLFF	TGTGCCAGCAGTCCGGGACAGGGTGTCGATAATGAAAAACTGTTTTTT
-	TRBV9	TRBJ2-1	TRBD2	CASSVAGGTLNEQFF	TGTGCCAGCAGCGTAGCGGGGGGTACCTTGAATGAGCAGTTCTTC
-	TRBV2	TRBJ1-3	-	CASSAQSTRNTIYF	TGTGCCAGCAGTGCGCAGTCCACGAGAAACACCATATATTTT
-	TRBV19	TRBJ2-3	-	CASTGGKGSTDTQYF	TGTGCCAGTACCGGCGGTAAGGGGAGCACAGATACGCAGTATTTT
-	TRBV3-1/TRBV3-2	TRBJ2-2	TRBD2	CASSQLTSGRGTGELFF	TGTGCCAGCAGCCAGCTGACTAGCGGGAGAGGGACCGGGGAGCTGTTTTTT
-	TRBV28	TRBJ1-4	-	CASSFELQGGEKLFF	TGTGCCAGCAGTTTTGAGTTACAGGGTGGCGAAAAACTGTTTTTT
-	TRBV2	TRBJ1-4	-	CASRGGAANEKLFF	TGTGCCAGCAGGGGGGGGGCGGCTAATGAAAAACTGTTTTTT
-	TRBV28	TRBJ2-7	-	CASSLLARVDEQYF	TGTGCCAGCAGTTTACTCGCCAGGGTAGACGAGCAGTACTTC
-	TRBV7-2	TRBJ1-6	-	CASSQNNSPLHF	TGTGCCAGCAGCCAAAATAATTCACCCCTCCACTTT
-	TRBV7-2	TRBJ1-1	-	CASSFTAPNTEAFF	TGTGCCAGCAGCTTCACAGCTCCGAACACTGAAGCTTTCTTT
-	TRBV7-9	TRBJ1-1	-	CASSLVREGGTAFF	TGTGCCAGCAGCTTAGTGCGCGAAGGGGGTACGGCTTTCTTT